What follows are 20 T cell receptor beta chains derived from one specimen sequenced in a study of blood T cell repertoires in COVID-19. TCRdb's table, derived via immunoSEQ multiplex PCR, lists solely in-frame clones and lacks some. Among 47,000 or so clones listed, roughly 79% were seen once. What was sequenced was peripheral blood. These receptors were collected from a woman older than 75 with COVID-19, enrolled during active disease.

V gene TRBV5-5 combines with J gene TRBJ2-1, with 10 bases matching TRBD1. The CDR3 consists of 14 residues. Per the germline V gene, CDR1 is SGHKS and CDR2 is YYEKEE (reference sequence). With V trimmed by 5 bases and J by 9 bases, 8 bases remained unmatched. CDR3 residues: CASRSDRGRSEQFF. As DNA, the CDR3 is TGTGCCAGCAGATCTGACAGGGGGCGATCTGAGCAGTTCTTC.

The J gene is TRBJ2-5, the V gene TRBV14; D not certain. The germline V gene has CDR1 SGHDN and CDR2 FVKESK. The CDR3 length is 12 residues. V lost 1 base and J 6 bases, leaving 6 bases between the germline ends. CDR3 DNA: TGTGCCAGCAGCCAAGCCCGTCAGACCCAGTACTTC. Its translation: CASSQARQTQYF.

This chain connects TRBV19 to TRBJ2-5, with TRBD1 matching over 8 bases. CDR3 length: 18 amino acids. Germline CDR1 is LNHDA and CDR2 is SQIVND (reference sequence). J gave up 0 bases and V 4 bases, and 13 bases lay outside the gene matches. The CDR3 DNA reads TGTGCCAGTAGTACCAACCTTCAACAGGGGGTGTACCAAGAGACCCAGTACTTC. Translating gives CASSTNLQQGVYQETQYF.

The rearrangement joins TRBV19 to TRBJ1-4; a weak D match, TRBD1 (5 bases). Germline values: CDR1 LNHDA, CDR2 SQIVND (reference sequence). Trimming cost V 3 bases and J 4 bases, with 9 bases left between them. This CDR3 region has 14 residues. The CDR3 spells CASSIGQINEKLFF. CDR3 DNA: TGTGCCAGTAGTATTGGACAAATTAATGAAAAACTGTTTTTT.

V usage is TRBV19 and J usage is TRBJ2-1; 9 positions match TRBD1. With V trimmed by 3 bases and J by 2 bases, 5 bases remained unmatched. The CDR3 has 16 amino acids. Germline assignment: CDR1 LNHDA and CDR2 SQIVND (reference sequence). DNA of the CDR3: TGTGCCAGTAGTATCTACAGGGGGCGCGCCTACAATGAGCAGTTCTTC. Amino acids: CASSIYRGRAYNEQFF.

This chain joins TRBV11-3 and TRBJ2-2, with TRBD1 matching over 11 bases. CDR3 length equals 16 residues. Trimming cost V 5 bases and J 7 bases; bases outside gene matches: 9. CDR1 is SGHNT, CDR2 YENEEA, per germline. The CDR3 region has the DNA TGTGCCAGCAGCGCTCCCGGGACAGGGGGTTTCGGGGAGCTGTTTTTT. Amino acid sequence: CASSAPGTGGFGELFF.

The chain has TRBV28 and TRBJ2-7; TRBD2 aligns across 9 bases. V lost 6 bases and J lost 5; bases outside the gene matches: 11. The V gene's germline CDR1 is MDHEN and CDR2 SYDVKM. This CDR3 is 15 amino acids long. Here the CDR3 DNA reads TGTGCCAGCAGGGGGGGGTTTAGCGGGAGTAACGAGCAGTACTTC. It codes for CASRGGFSGSNEQYF. Complete variable domain (other parts from reference TRBV28 and TRBJ2-7): DVKVTQSSRYLVKRTGEKVFLECVQDMDHENMFWYRQDPGLGLRLIYFSYDVKMKEKGDIPEGYSVSREKKERFSLILESASTNQTSMYLCASRGGFSGSNEQYFGPGTRLTVT.

The chain couples TRBV2 to TRBJ2-7, with TRBD1 identical over 8 bases. Germline values: CDR1 SNHLY, CDR2 FYNNEI. The V segment lost 2 bases and the J segment 0 bases; nucleotides outside the gene matches: 12. CDR3 size: 18 residues. CDR3 nucleotides: TGTGCCAGCAGTGAAATGGGACAGGCCCATTTGAGCTCCTACGAGCAGTACTTC. Its protein is CASSEMGQAHLSSYEQYF.

This sequence joins TRBV7-2 and TRBJ2-7; D is possibly TRBD1 (5 bases). The CDR3 extends over 15 amino acids. Germline-derived CDR1 and CDR2 are SGHTA and FQGNSA. The germline V and J ends were trimmed by 5 bases and 2 bases, with 16 bases remaining between them. CDR3 nucleotide sequence: TGTGCCAGCAGCCGTCAAGGGGTTGGACCCTACGAGCAGTACTTC. Protein sequence: CASSRQGVGPYEQYF.

The gene calls are TRBV30 and TRBJ1-5; TRBD1 might be the D (6 bases). The CDR3 has 15 residues. Germline loops: CDR1 GTSNPN, CDR2 SVGIG (reference sequence). V dropped 2 bases and J dropped 5 bases, with 16 bases sitting between them. In DNA, the CDR3 is TGTGCCTGGAGTAAAGGGTGGGGGGGCGATCAGCCCCAGCATTTT. It encodes CAWSKGWGGDQPQHF.

The chain carries TRBV5-1 and TRBJ1-2, with D possibly matching TRBD1 (5 bases). The germline V gene encodes CDR1 SGHRS and CDR2 YFSETQ. The V and J ends lost 7 bases and 6 bases respectively, with 16 bases between them. This CDR3 comprises 13 residues. CDR3 nucleotide sequence: TGCGCCAGCCGACCTAGCCGGGGGGATGGCTACACCTTC. Its protein product is CASRPSRGDGYTF.

This chain links TRBV18 with TRBJ1-5; 7 bases fit TRBD1. J lost 5 bases, V lost 4 bases, and 17 bases had no gene match. This CDR3 comprises 18 residues. Per germline, CDR1 KGHSH and CDR2 LQKENI. The CDR3 loop is CASSLRGRQDRDYQPQHF. As DNA, the CDR3 is TGTGCCAGCTCACTAAGGGGACGTCAAGACAGGGACTATCAGCCCCAGCATTTT.

This clone came up once. The genes are TRBV27 and TRBJ2-2, with TRBD2 identical over 10 bases. Per the germline V gene, CDR1 is MNHEY and CDR2 is SMNVEV (reference sequence). The CDR3 has 15 amino acids. V lost 5 bases, J lost 5 bases, and 5 bases stayed unmatched. CDR3 sequence (DNA): TGTGCCAGCAGTCCCGGGACTAGCGAGACCGGGGAGCTGTTTTTT. Translation: CASSPGTSETGELFF.

The chain carries TRBV2 and TRBJ2-4; the match to TRBD2 covers 8 bases. With V trimmed by 5 bases and J by 0 bases, 3 bases remained unmatched. CDR1 and CDR2 (germline): SNHLY, FYNNEI. CDR3 size: 15 residues. In nucleotides, the CDR3 is TGTGCCAGCAGTTCGGGGGGGGTAGCCAAAAACATTCAGTACTTC. Residues: CASSSGGVAKNIQYF.

V gene TRBV19 combines with J gene TRBJ2-1; TRBD2 is a possible D gene (6 bases). This CDR3 is built from 13 residues. Germline V gene data show CDR1 as LNHDA and CDR2 as SQIVND (reference sequence). The V end lost 5 bases, the J end lost 5 bases, and 10 bases lay between the germline ends. The CDR3 nucleotides read TGTGCCAGTAGTCGGACTATCCACAATGAGCAGTTCTTC. Translation gives CASSRTIHNEQFF.

CDR3 coding DNA: TGTGCCAGCAGCCCCGCGTTCGCAGGAAACACCATATATTTT. This translates into CASSPAFAGNTIYF. V and J are TRBV6-2 or TRBV6-3 and TRBJ1-3; D remains unclear. CDR1 and CDR2 (germline): MNHEY, SVGEGT. The CDR3 sequence is 14 residues long. Deletions cut 6 bases from V and 4 bases from J, with 13 bases between.

This clone was seen only a few times. This chain uses TRBV28 with TRBJ2-7; D is unresolved. The CDR3 covers 12 residues. V was pared by 5 bases and J by 0 bases, with 5 bases between. The germline CDR1 and CDR2 sequences are MDHEN and SYDVKM. CDR3 amino acids: CASSPLSYEQYF. In nucleotides, the CDR3 is TGTGCCAGCAGTCCCCTCTCCTACGAGCAGTACTTC.

CDR3 in DNA: TGCGCCAGCAGACCGGGACAGGAAAAGCACTATGGCTACACCTTC. It specifies CASRPGQEKHYGYTF. The genes are TRBV5-1 and TRBJ1-2, with 8 bases that match TRBD1. The CDR3 sequence is 15 residues long. The V and J ends lost 5 bases and 3 bases, in that order; junction bases with no gene match: 9. Germline CDR1 and CDR2: SGHRS and YFSETQ.

This clone came up once. The chain couples TRBV29-1 to TRBJ1-5; the match to TRBD1 covers 9 bases. Per germline, CDR1 SQVTM and CDR2 ANQGSEA. The V segment lost 6 bases and the J segment 2 bases; nucleotides outside the gene matches: 5. The CDR3 spans 14 residues. This chain's CDR3 is CSVWTGAGNQPQHF. The CDR3 DNA follows: TGCAGCGTCTGGACAGGGGCGGGCAATCAGCCCCAGCATTTT.

This sequence joins TRBV6-6 and TRBJ1-6; D gene unclear. V was pared by 6 bases and J by 7 bases, with 7 bases between. Germline V gives CDR1 MNHNY, CDR2 SVGAGI (reference sequence). The CDR3 consists of 12 residues. The CDR3 loop is CASRQENSPLHF. CDR3 nucleotide sequence: TGTGCCAGCAGGCAGGAAAATTCACCCCTCCACTTT.